A few counts support the clone carrying this TCR beta chain. The data were obtained in a study of blood T cell repertoires in COVID-19. About the research overall: Nucleic acid was either cDNA or gDNA, and it came from T cells, B-cell-depleted T cells, or PBMCs.

Living in 24 US areas, the participants were between about 18 and 100 years of age. Each participant's cohort was designated according to participant-reported clinical history. The table came from immunoSEQ multiplex PCR; TCRdb's copy has only in-frame clones and leaves some out. The repertoire holds roughly 150,000 clones, with about 80% as singletons. In germline, CDR1 is SGDLS, CDR2 YYNGEE. V lost 4 bases to trimming and J lost 0 bases, with 14 bases between them. The CDR3 is 16 residues long. What was sequenced was PBMCs or T cells enriched from blood (not recorded which). This sequence originates from a woman aged 55-69 years who had recovered from COVID-19. The chain has TRBV9 and TRBJ2-1; D is ambiguous. The CDR3 bases are TGTGCCAGCAGCTCCTCGTCGGGTAACTCCTACAATGAGCAGTTCTTC. This sequence encodes CASSSSSGNSYNEQFF.